Below are 11 T cell receptor beta chains sequenced from a single sample in a study of T cells in localized non-small cell lung cancer. The assay was immunoSEQ multiplex PCR, and TCRdb's table has in-frame clones only and misses some. The table records thousands of clones, approximately 26% of them present only once. Here the sequenced sample was normal lung tissue next to the tumor, taken before any cancer treatment. The receptors shown here come from a woman aged 35 to 69 with stage I lung adenocarcinoma.

This CDR3 is CATSKYRTGEGANVLTF. The CDR3 bases are TGTGCCACCAGCAAGTATCGGACAGGGGAGGGGGCCAACGTCCTGACTTTC. This chain joins TRBV15 and TRBJ2-6; 9 nucleotides agree with TRBD1. V lost 4 bases to trimming and J lost 4 bases; unmatched junction nucleotides: 8. Germline V gene lookup returns CDR1 LNHNV and CDR2 YYDKDF (reference sequence). CDR3 length: 17 residues. Complete variable domain (other parts from reference TRBV15 and TRBJ2-6): DAMVIQNPRYQVTQFGKPVTLSCSQTLNHNVMYWYQQKSSQAPKLLFHYYDKDFNNEADTPDNFQSRRPNTSFCFLDIRSPGLGDTAMYLCATSKYRTGEGANVLTFGAGSRLTVL.

The V gene is TRBV12-5, the J gene TRBJ2-1; a weak D match, TRBD2 (5 bases). Germline loops: CDR1 LGHNT, CDR2 FRNRAP. Trimming shortened V by 0 bases and J by 4 bases, and 13 bases separated the two germline ends. This CDR3 has 16 residues. The CDR3 here is CASGLVVGSLYNEQFF. In DNA form, the CDR3 reads TGTGCTAGTGGTTTGGTAGTGGGGAGTCTTTACAATGAGCAGTTCTTC.

This clone is categorized as medium-sized. V gene TRBV11-3 combines with J gene TRBJ2-5, with TRBD2 matching over 11 bases. CDR1 and CDR2 (germline): SGHNT, YENEEA. Trimming took 2 bases from V and 0 from J; bases not matched to a gene: 14. The CDR3 totals 20 residues. The CDR3 DNA reads TGTGCCAGCAGCTTACCCTCCGGGACTAGCGGCAGTTGGTACCAAGAGACCCAGTACTTC. Its protein product is CASSLPSGTSGSWYQETQYF.

This clone was seen only a few times. J is TRBJ1-2 and V is TRBV2; D gene ambiguous. The V gene lost 6 bases and the J gene lost 9 bases, with 14 bases spanning the gap. Per the germline V gene, CDR1 is SNHLY and CDR2 is FYNNEI. The CDR3 totals 12 residues. CDR3 loop: CASRGLGGSYTF. CDR3 nucleotide sequence: TGTGCCAGCAGGGGCTTAGGCGGTAGCTACACCTTC.

The chain combines TRBV12-5 with TRBJ2-3, with 10 bases that match TRBD2. This CDR3 comprises 14 residues. Germline V lookup: CDR1 LGHNT, CDR2 FRNRAP. The trim removed 5 bases at V and 3 bases at J, leaving 2 bases unmatched. CDR3 DNA sequence: TGTGCTAGTGGTAGCGGGGGGGCAACAGATACGCAGTATTTT. Translated, it gives CASGSGGATDTQYF.

This chain links TRBV6-4 with TRBJ2-5; D is ambiguous. The germline V gene encodes CDR1 MRHNA and CDR2 SNTAGT. V was shortened by 5 bases and J by 10 bases, with 11 bases between the two germline ends. There are 11 residues in the CDR3. For the CDR3, the DNA is TGTGCCAGCAGTTTCGGCCTGGACCAGTACTTC. As protein: CASSFGLDQYF.

V gene TRBV30 combines with J gene TRBJ1-2, with TRBD1 matching 9 bases. This CDR3 contains 11 residues. Germline V gene lookup returns CDR1 GTSNPN and CDR2 SVGIG (reference sequence). Trimming removed 5 bases from V and 8 bases from J; junction bases left unmatched: 3. The CDR3 loop is CAWGTGGGYTF. CDR3 in DNA: TGTGCCTGGGGCACAGGGGGCGGCTACACCTTC.

The chain combines TRBV19 with TRBJ1-6; no reliable D call. CDR1 and CDR2 from the germline V gene are LNHDA and SQIVND (reference sequence). Between the trimmed V and J ends, which lost 5 bases and 1 base, there was a span of 3 bases. There are 13 residues in the CDR3. CDR3 region: CASSPSYNSPLHF. In nucleotides, the CDR3 is TGTGCCAGTAGTCCTTCCTATAATTCACCCCTCCACTTT.

By frequency in the sample, this clone is medium-sized. This rearrangement joins TRBV11-3 to TRBJ1-1; 9 bases line up with TRBD1. CDR3 length: 16 amino acids. In germline, CDR1 is SGHNT, CDR2 YENEEA. The junction had 12 bases not matched to a gene; V was cut back by 6 bases and J by 4 bases. CDR3 in DNA: TGTGCCAGCAGTCGGGGTACAGGGGGCGTTCGCACTGAAGCTTTCTTT. Protein sequence: CASSRGTGGVRTEAFF.

A few counts support this clone. The V gene is TRBV28, the J gene TRBJ1-2; D is unclear. Per the germline V gene, CDR1 is MDHEN and CDR2 is SYDVKM. This CDR3 is built from 14 residues. Trimming cost V 6 bases and J 7 bases, with 18 bases left between them. DNA of the CDR3: TGTGCCAGCAGCCCTCGTTTTACCGGAGGTGGCTACACCTTC. It specifies CASSPRFTGGGYTF.

The chain uses TRBV19 and TRBJ1-1; tentatively, D is TRBD1 (6 bases). The germline V gene has CDR1 LNHDA and CDR2 SQIVND (reference sequence). V shed 5 bases and J shed 4 bases, with 17 bases lying between them. The CDR3 spans 15 residues. CDR3 protein: CASSLRTGYGTEAFF. CDR3 DNA: TGTGCCAGTAGTCTTAGAACAGGGTACGGCACTGAAGCTTTCTTT.